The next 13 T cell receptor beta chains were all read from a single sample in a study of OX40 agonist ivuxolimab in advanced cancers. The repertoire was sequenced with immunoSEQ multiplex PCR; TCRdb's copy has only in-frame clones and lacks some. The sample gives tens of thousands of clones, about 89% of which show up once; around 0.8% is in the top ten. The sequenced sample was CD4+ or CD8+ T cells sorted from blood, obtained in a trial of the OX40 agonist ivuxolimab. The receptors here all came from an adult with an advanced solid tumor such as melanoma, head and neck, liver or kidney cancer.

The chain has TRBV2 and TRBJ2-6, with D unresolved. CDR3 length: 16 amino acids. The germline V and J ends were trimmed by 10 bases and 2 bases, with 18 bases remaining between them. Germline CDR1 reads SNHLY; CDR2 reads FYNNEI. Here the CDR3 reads CANSERSGTGANVLTF. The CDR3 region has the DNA TGTGCCAATTCGGAGAGGAGTGGAACTGGGGCCAACGTCCTGACTTTC.

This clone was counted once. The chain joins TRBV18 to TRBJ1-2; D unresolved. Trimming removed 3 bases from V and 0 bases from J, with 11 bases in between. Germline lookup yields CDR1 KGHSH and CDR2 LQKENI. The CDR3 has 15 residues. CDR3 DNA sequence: TGTGCCAGCTCACCTTCGACGACCGCTAACTATGGCTACACCTTC. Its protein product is CASSPSTTANYGYTF.

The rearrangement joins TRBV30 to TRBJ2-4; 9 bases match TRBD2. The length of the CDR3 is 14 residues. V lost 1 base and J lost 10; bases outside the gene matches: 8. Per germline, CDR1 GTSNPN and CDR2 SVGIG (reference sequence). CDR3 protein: CAWSAGWGLAIQYF. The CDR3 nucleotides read TGTGCCTGGAGTGCAGGTTGGGGACTAGCAATTCAGTACTTC.

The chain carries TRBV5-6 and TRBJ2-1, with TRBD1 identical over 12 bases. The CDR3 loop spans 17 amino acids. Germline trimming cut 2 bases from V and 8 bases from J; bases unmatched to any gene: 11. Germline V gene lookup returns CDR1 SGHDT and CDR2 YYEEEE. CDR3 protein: CASSFYGTGGLSDEQFF. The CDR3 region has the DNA TGTGCCAGCAGCTTTTACGGGACAGGGGGCCTGAGTGATGAGCAGTTCTTC.

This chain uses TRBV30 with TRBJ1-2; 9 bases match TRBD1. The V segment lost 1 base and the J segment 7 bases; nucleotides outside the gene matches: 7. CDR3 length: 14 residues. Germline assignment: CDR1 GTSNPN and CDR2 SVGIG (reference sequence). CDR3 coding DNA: TGTGCCTGGAGTGCCACAGGGGGCTCAGGTGGCTACACCTTC. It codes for CAWSATGGSGGYTF.

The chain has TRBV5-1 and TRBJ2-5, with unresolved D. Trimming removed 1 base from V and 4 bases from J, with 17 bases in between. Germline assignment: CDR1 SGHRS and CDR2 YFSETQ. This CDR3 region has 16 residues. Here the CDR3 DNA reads TGCGCCAGCAGCTTGCGTCTGTTTCGTCCGGCAGAGACCCAGTACTTC. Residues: CASSLRLFRPAETQYF.

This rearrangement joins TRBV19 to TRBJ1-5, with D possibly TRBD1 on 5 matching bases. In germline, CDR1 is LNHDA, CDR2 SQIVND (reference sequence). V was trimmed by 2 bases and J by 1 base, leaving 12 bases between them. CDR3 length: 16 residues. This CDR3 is CASSISIGDSNQPQHF. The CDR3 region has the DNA TGTGCCAGTAGTATAAGTATAGGGGACAGCAATCAGCCCCAGCATTTT.

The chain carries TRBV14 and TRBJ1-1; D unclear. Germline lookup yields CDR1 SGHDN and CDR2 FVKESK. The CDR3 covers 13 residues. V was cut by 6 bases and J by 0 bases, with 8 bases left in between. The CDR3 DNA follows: TGTGCCAGCAGTCGGACTATGAACACTGAAGCTTTCTTT. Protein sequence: CASSRTMNTEAFF.

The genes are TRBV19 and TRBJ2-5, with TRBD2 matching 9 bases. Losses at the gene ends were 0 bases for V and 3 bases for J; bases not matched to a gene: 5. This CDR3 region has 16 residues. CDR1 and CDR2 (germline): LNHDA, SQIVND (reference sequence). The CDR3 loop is CASSIELAGPEETQYF. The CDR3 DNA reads TGTGCCAGTAGTATAGAGCTAGCGGGACCTGAAGAGACCCAGTACTTC. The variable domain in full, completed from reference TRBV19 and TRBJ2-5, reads DGGITQSPKYLFRKEGQNVTLSCEQNLNHDAMYWYRQDPGQGLRLIYYSQIVNDFQKGDIAEGYSVSREKKESFPLTVTSAQKNPTAFYLCASSIELAGPEETQYFGPGTRLLVL.

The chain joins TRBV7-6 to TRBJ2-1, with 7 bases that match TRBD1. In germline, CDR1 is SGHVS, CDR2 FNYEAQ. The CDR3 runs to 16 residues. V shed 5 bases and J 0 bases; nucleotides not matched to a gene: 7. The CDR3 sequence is CASSPTGTVSYNEQFF. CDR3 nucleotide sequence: TGTGCCAGCAGCCCAACAGGGACAGTCTCCTACAATGAGCAGTTCTTC.

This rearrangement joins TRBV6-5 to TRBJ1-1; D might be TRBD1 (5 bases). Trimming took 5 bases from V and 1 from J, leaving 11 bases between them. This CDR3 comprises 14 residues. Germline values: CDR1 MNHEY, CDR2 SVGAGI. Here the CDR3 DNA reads TGTGCCAGCAGTCCCAGGACACAGAACACTGAAGCTTTCTTT. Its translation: CASSPRTQNTEAFF.

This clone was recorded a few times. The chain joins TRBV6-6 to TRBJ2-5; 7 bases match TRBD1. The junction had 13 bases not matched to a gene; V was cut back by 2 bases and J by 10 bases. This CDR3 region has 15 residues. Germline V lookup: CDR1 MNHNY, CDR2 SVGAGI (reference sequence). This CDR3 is CASSYGRNRGVDQYF. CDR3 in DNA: TGTGCCAGCAGTTACGGTCGAAACAGGGGAGTGGACCAGTACTTC.

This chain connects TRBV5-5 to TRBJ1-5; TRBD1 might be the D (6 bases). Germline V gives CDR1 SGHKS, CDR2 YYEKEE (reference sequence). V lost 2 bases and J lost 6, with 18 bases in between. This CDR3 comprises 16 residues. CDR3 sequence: CASSLLTGFGRQPQHF. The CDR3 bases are TGTGCCAGCAGCTTACTCACAGGGTTCGGTCGTCAGCCCCAGCATTTT.